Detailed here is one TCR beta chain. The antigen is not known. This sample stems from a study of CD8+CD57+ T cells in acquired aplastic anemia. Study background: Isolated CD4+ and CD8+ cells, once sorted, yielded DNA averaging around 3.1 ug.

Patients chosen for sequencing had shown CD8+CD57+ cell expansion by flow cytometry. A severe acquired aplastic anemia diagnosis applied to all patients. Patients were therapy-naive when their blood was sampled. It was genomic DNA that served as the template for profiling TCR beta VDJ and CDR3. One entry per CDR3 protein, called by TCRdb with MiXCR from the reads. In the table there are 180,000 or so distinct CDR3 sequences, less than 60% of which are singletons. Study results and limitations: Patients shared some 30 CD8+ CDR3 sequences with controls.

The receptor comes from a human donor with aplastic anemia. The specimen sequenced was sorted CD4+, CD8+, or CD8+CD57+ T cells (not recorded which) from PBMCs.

Here the CDR3 DNA reads TGTGCCAGCAGCTCGCGAGGGTGGGGACAGGGGGCAATGGACACTGAAGCTTTCTTT. Residues: CASSSRGWGQGAMDTEAFF. The chain joins TRBV5-6 to TRBJ1-1; 12 nucleotides agree with TRBD1. The CDR3 contains 19 residues. The V and J ends lost 3 bases and 3 bases, in that order; junction bases with no gene match: 15. Per germline, CDR1 SGHDT and CDR2 YYEEEE.